This record covers a single T cell receptor beta chain. CDR3 length equals 13 residues. The germline V and J ends were trimmed by 0 bases and 5 bases, with 7 bases remaining between them. Germline V lookup: CDR1 LGHNA, CDR2 YNFKEQ. This entry belongs to a study of T cells after yellow fever vaccination. TCRdb re-called the 5' RACE reads with MiXCR, one entry per CDR3 protein. Seen here are some 320,000 distinct CDR3 sequences, 4.1% observed once, and the top ten hold 20% to 25%. The chain is built from TRBV4-2 and TRBJ2-5; tentative D call: TRBD1 (5 bases). This TCR came from a man between 18 and 35 years old who received the YFV17D yellow fever vaccine. The input for sequencing was PBMCs, taken 5 days after the yellow fever booster vaccination. CDR3: CASSQEGRETQYF. CDR3 sequence (DNA): TGTGCCAGCAGCCAAGAGGGGCGGGAGACCCAGTACTTC.